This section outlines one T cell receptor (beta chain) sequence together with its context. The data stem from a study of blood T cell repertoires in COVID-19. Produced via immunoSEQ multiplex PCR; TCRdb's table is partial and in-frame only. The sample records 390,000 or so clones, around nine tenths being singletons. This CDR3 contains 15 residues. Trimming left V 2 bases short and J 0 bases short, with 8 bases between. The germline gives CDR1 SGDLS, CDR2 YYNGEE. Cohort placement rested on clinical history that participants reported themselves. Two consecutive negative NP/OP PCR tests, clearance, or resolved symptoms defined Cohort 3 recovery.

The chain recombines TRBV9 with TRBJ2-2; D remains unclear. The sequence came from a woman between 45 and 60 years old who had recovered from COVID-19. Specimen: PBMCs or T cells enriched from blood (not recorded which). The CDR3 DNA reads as TGTGCCAGCAGCGTGTCAGGTTCGAACACCGGGGAGCTGTTTTTT. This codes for CASSVSGSNTGELFF.